Listed below are T cell receptor beta chains from one sample, sequenced in a study of response to subunit inactivated influenza vaccine. TCRdb re-called the RT-PCR reads through MiXCR, storing one row per CDR3 protein. The table lists about 650,000 distinct CDR3 sequences, 14% of them singletons, with 7.5% to 9% in the top ten. The sequencing used PBMCs from blood, collected around 14 days before vaccination. These TCRs come from a man aged 50-59 years who received an inactivated influenza vaccine. Each CDR3 is given with its conserved first and last residue. A D gene is named only where the DNA matches it firmly. The size entry is marked missing in some rows and otherwise reads once, few, many or a size class.

d_call: .
clone_size: .
v_call: TRBV27
j_call: TRBJ2-3
cdr3_aa: CASRQSGTSTDTQYF
cdr3_nt: TGTGCCAGCAGACAAAGCGGAACTAGCACAGATACGCAGTATTTT

d_call: TRBD2
clone_size: .
v_call: TRBV28
j_call: TRBJ2-1
cdr3_aa: CASSISGGNNEQFF
cdr3_nt: TGTGCCAGCAGCATTAGCGGGGGGAACAATGAGCAGTTCTTC

d_call: .
clone_size: many
v_call: TRBV6-5
j_call: TRBJ1-3
cdr3_aa: CASSYAGAGNTIYF
cdr3_nt: TGTGCCAGCAGTTACGCAGGGGCTGGAAACACCATATATTTT

d_call: .
clone_size: many
v_call: TRBV4-3
j_call: TRBJ1-4
cdr3_aa: CASSQGQGFGGEKLFF
cdr3_nt: TGCGCCAGCAGCCAAGGGCAAGGATTCGGGGGTGAAAAACTGTTTTTT

d_call: .
clone_size: few
v_call: TRBV7-2
j_call: TRBJ2-2
cdr3_aa: CASSLAPGGELFF
cdr3_nt: TGTGCCAGCAGCTTAGCGCCAGGCGGGGAGCTGTTTTTT

d_call: TRBD1
clone_size: few
v_call: TRBV20-1
j_call: TRBJ2-5
cdr3_aa: CSARSHGQGAQETQYF
cdr3_nt: TGCAGTGCTAGATCCCATGGACAGGGGGCTCAAGAGACCCAGTACTTC

d_call: TRBD2
clone_size: few
v_call: TRBV7-7
j_call: TRBJ2-5
cdr3_aa: CASSPQPGLAVKTQYF
cdr3_nt: TGTGCTAGCAGCCCCCAACCGGGACTAGCTGTGAAGACCCAGTACTTC

d_call: TRBD1
clone_size: few
v_call: TRBV7-7
j_call: TRBJ2-7
cdr3_aa: CASSPTARGINEQYF
cdr3_nt: TGTGCTAGCAGCCCCACGGCCAGGGGGATCAACGAGCAGTACTTC

d_call: TRBD2
clone_size: few
v_call: TRBV7-8
j_call: TRBJ2-7
cdr3_aa: CASSFYTSGASYEQYF
cdr3_nt: TGTGCCAGCAGCTTCTATACTAGCGGGGCCTCCTACGAGCAGTACTTC

d_call: TRBD2
clone_size: few
v_call: TRBV2
j_call: TRBJ2-1
cdr3_aa: CASSGTSGSKNSYNEQFF
cdr3_nt: TGTGCCAGCAGTGGGACTAGCGGATCAAAAAACTCCTACAATGAGCAGTTCTTC

d_call: TRBD1
clone_size: many
v_call: TRBV12-3/TRBV12-4
j_call: TRBJ1-2
cdr3_aa: CASSSPGTGVYGYTF
cdr3_nt: TGTGCCAGCAGTTCGCCCGGGACAGGGGTCTATGGCTACACCTTC

d_call: TRBD1
clone_size: few
v_call: TRBV4-1
j_call: TRBJ2-7
cdr3_aa: CASSLQQQGAYEQYF
cdr3_nt: TGCGCCAGCAGCCTCCAGCAACAGGGGGCATACGAGCAGTACTTC

d_call: TRBD1
clone_size: .
v_call: TRBV5-1
j_call: TRBJ2-7
cdr3_aa: CASSLGGTGASYEQYF
cdr3_nt: TGCGCCAGCAGCTTGGGGGGGACAGGGGCCTCCTACGAGCAGTACTTC

d_call: TRBD1
clone_size: few
v_call: TRBV29-1
j_call: TRBJ1-1
cdr3_aa: CSVYDRAGTEAFF
cdr3_nt: TGCAGCGTGTACGACAGGGCGGGCACTGAAGCTTTCTTT

d_call: .
clone_size: .
v_call: TRBV12-3/TRBV12-4
j_call: TRBJ2-4
cdr3_aa: CASRGVSKNIQYF
cdr3_nt: TGTGCCAGCCGTGGGGTCTCCAAAAACATTCAGTACTTC

d_call: .
clone_size: few
v_call: TRBV12-3/TRBV12-4
j_call: TRBJ2-3
cdr3_aa: CASSLKGTSDTQYF
cdr3_nt: TGTGCCAGCAGTTTAAAAGGAACATCAGATACGCAGTATTTT

d_call: TRBD1
clone_size: .
v_call: TRBV9
j_call: TRBJ2-7
cdr3_aa: CASSVGDRGHEQYF
cdr3_nt: TGTGCCAGCAGCGTAGGGGACAGGGGCCACGAGCAGTACTTC

d_call: TRBD2
clone_size: few
v_call: TRBV6-2/TRBV6-3
j_call: TRBJ2-1
cdr3_aa: CASSYQGLAGVNEQFF
cdr3_nt: TGTGCCAGCAGTTACCAGGGACTAGCGGGAGTAAATGAGCAGTTCTTC

d_call: TRBD2
clone_size: .
v_call: TRBV7-9
j_call: TRBJ2-5
cdr3_aa: CASSLSILAGERETQYF
cdr3_nt: TGTGCCAGCAGCTTATCTATCCTAGCGGGAGAGAGGGAGACCCAGTACTTC

d_call: .
clone_size: .
v_call: TRBV7-2
j_call: TRBJ2-5
cdr3_aa: CASSLAPGPETQYF
cdr3_nt: TGTGCCAGCAGCTTAGCGCCAGGACCAGAGACCCAGTACTTC

d_call: .
clone_size: many
v_call: TRBV9
j_call: TRBJ1-6
cdr3_aa: CASSVESSYNSPLHF
cdr3_nt: TGTGCCAGCAGCGTAGAGAGCTCCTATAATTCACCCCTCCACTTT

d_call: .
clone_size: .
v_call: TRBV5-6
j_call: TRBJ2-7
cdr3_aa: CASSRGHLAGSYEQYF
cdr3_nt: TGTGCCAGCAGCCGGGGACACCTGGCGGGGTCCTACGAGCAGTACTTC

d_call: .
clone_size: many
v_call: TRBV20-1
j_call: TRBJ2-2
cdr3_aa: CSARAAAFTGELFF
cdr3_nt: TGCAGTGCTAGGGCGGCGGCCTTCACCGGGGAGCTGTTTTTT

d_call: .
clone_size: .
v_call: TRBV5-1
j_call: TRBJ2-1
cdr3_aa: CASSNLGGGGNEQFF
cdr3_nt: TGCGCCAGCAGCAACCTAGGCGGAGGCGGCAATGAGCAGTTCTTC

d_call: TRBD1
clone_size: few
v_call: TRBV6-1
j_call: TRBJ2-6
cdr3_aa: CASTPGQGHSGANVLTF
cdr3_nt: TGTGCCAGCACGCCTGGACAGGGGCACTCTGGGGCCAACGTCCTGACTTTC

d_call: .
clone_size: few
v_call: TRBV27
j_call: TRBJ1-4
cdr3_aa: CASRILGGQESNEKLFF
cdr3_nt: TGTGCCAGCAGAATCCTGGGAGGTCAGGAAAGTAATGAAAAACTGTTTTTT

d_call: .
clone_size: few
v_call: TRBV10-1
j_call: TRBJ2-1
cdr3_aa: CASSVRRSSYNEQFF
cdr3_nt: TGCGCCAGCAGTGTGAGACGGTCCTCCTACAATGAGCAGTTCTTC

d_call: .
clone_size: few
v_call: TRBV20-1
j_call: TRBJ1-2
cdr3_aa: CSAREDSNYGYTF
cdr3_nt: TGCAGTGCTAGAGAAGACTCTAACTATGGCTACACCTTC

d_call: .
clone_size: many
v_call: TRBV3-1
j_call: TRBJ2-3
cdr3_aa: CASSPMSSRPRDRRHTQYF
cdr3_nt: TGTGCCAGCAGCCCCATGTCGTCTCGCCCCAGGGACCGTAGGCATACGCAGTATTTT

d_call: .
clone_size: few
v_call: TRBV27
j_call: TRBJ1-5
cdr3_aa: CASSLFTPRGNQPQHF
cdr3_nt: TGTGCCAGCAGTTTGTTCACGCCTAGGGGCAATCAGCCCCAGCATTTT

d_call: TRBD1
clone_size: .
v_call: TRBV6-1
j_call: TRBJ2-3
cdr3_aa: CASKRTGGTDTQYF
cdr3_nt: TGTGCCAGCAAGCGGACAGGGGGGACAGATACGCAGTATTTT

d_call: .
clone_size: .
v_call: TRBV2
j_call: TRBJ2-7
cdr3_aa: CASSELWRGDYEQYF
cdr3_nt: TGTGCCAGCAGTGAATTGTGGCGGGGAGACTACGAGCAGTACTTC

d_call: TRBD1
clone_size: few
v_call: TRBV9
j_call: TRBJ2-5
cdr3_aa: CASSTPGQGAEETQYF
cdr3_nt: TGTGCCAGCAGCACTCCGGGACAGGGGGCGGAAGAGACCCAGTACTTC

d_call: TRBD1
clone_size: few
v_call: TRBV20-1
j_call: TRBJ2-3
cdr3_aa: CSATDPRTGTSTDTQYF
cdr3_nt: TGCAGTGCTACCGATCCACGGACAGGAACAAGCACAGATACGCAGTATTTT

d_call: TRBD1
clone_size: many
v_call: TRBV12-3/TRBV12-4
j_call: TRBJ2-2
cdr3_aa: CASRGTGNTGELFF
cdr3_nt: TGTGCCAGCAGGGGGACAGGGAACACCGGGGAGCTGTTTTTT

d_call: .
clone_size: .
v_call: TRBV7-2
j_call: TRBJ1-5
cdr3_aa: CASSLGLRPQHF
cdr3_nt: TGTGCCAGCAGCTTAGGGTTGAGGCCCCAGCATTTT

d_call: .
clone_size: many
v_call: TRBV2
j_call: TRBJ2-5
cdr3_aa: CASRDTGKETQYF
cdr3_nt: TGTGCCAGCAGGGATACTGGGAAAGAGACCCAGTACTTC

d_call: .
clone_size: .
v_call: TRBV15
j_call: TRBJ2-1
cdr3_aa: CATSGTPGVPYNEQFF
cdr3_nt: TGTGCCACCAGCGGTACACCAGGGGTGCCCTACAATGAGCAGTTCTTC

d_call: .
clone_size: few
v_call: TRBV6-5
j_call: TRBJ2-7
cdr3_aa: CASSYSIAGSYEQYF
cdr3_nt: TGTGCCAGCAGTTACTCGATTGCGGGCTCCTACGAGCAGTACTTC

d_call: .
clone_size: .
v_call: TRBV4-3
j_call: TRBJ1-4
cdr3_aa: CASSQEAPATNEKLFF
cdr3_nt: TGCGCCAGCAGCCAGGAAGCCCCAGCAACTAATGAAAAACTGTTTTTT

d_call: .
clone_size: few
v_call: TRBV4-1
j_call: TRBJ1-4
cdr3_aa: CASSRIQRRWANEKLFF
cdr3_nt: TGCGCCAGCAGCCGGATCCAGAGGCGGTGGGCTAATGAAAAACTGTTTTTT

d_call: .
clone_size: few
v_call: TRBV2
j_call: TRBJ2-7
cdr3_aa: CASKNEGLIMYEQYF
cdr3_nt: TGTGCCAGCAAGAACGAGGGACTGATAATGTACGAGCAGTACTTC

d_call: TRBD1
clone_size: .
v_call: TRBV20-1
j_call: TRBJ2-1
cdr3_aa: CSARGLRTGVYNEQFF
cdr3_nt: TGCAGTGCTAGAGGACTCCGGACAGGGGTCTACAATGAGCAGTTCTTC

d_call: .
clone_size: .
v_call: TRBV11-2
j_call: TRBJ2-7
cdr3_aa: CASSLGLGMNEQYF
cdr3_nt: TGTGCCAGCAGCTTGGGATTAGGGATGAACGAGCAGTACTTC

d_call: .
clone_size: few
v_call: TRBV7-8
j_call: TRBJ1-2
cdr3_aa: CASSLSQFNYGYTF
cdr3_nt: TGTGCCAGCAGCCTGTCACAATTTAACTATGGCTACACCTTC

d_call: .
clone_size: few
v_call: TRBV5-6
j_call: TRBJ2-7
cdr3_aa: CASSQGVGEQYF
cdr3_nt: TGTGCCAGCAGCCAAGGGGTTGGAGAGCAGTACTTC

d_call: .
clone_size: few
v_call: TRBV4-1
j_call: TRBJ2-3
cdr3_aa: CASSQVPSGDTQYF
cdr3_nt: TGCGCCAGCAGCCAAGTTCCGAGCGGAGATACGCAGTATTTT

d_call: .
clone_size: many
v_call: TRBV7-9
j_call: TRBJ1-2
cdr3_aa: CASSLGGAVYGYTF
cdr3_nt: TGTGCCAGCAGCTTAGGAGGAGCAGTCTATGGCTACACCTTC

d_call: .
clone_size: .
v_call: TRBV3-1
j_call: TRBJ2-3
cdr3_aa: CASSPVRGTPSTDTQYF
cdr3_nt: TGTGCCAGCAGCCCCGTGAGGGGGACACCTAGCACAGATACGCAGTATTTT

d_call: TRBD2
clone_size: .
v_call: TRBV2
j_call: TRBJ2-5
cdr3_aa: CANAGTSGGTQYF
cdr3_nt: TGTGCCAACGCCGGGACTAGCGGGGGGACCCAGTACTTC

d_call: .
clone_size: .
v_call: TRBV20-1
j_call: TRBJ1-5
cdr3_aa: CSARGRKRVQPQHF
cdr3_nt: TGCAGTGCTAGAGGAAGAAAGAGAGTTCAGCCCCAGCATTTT

d_call: TRBD1
clone_size: many
v_call: TRBV5-1
j_call: TRBJ2-2
cdr3_aa: CASSLGDRFTGELFF
cdr3_nt: TGCGCCAGCAGCTTGGGGGACAGGTTTACCGGGGAGCTGTTTTTT

d_call: .
clone_size: few
v_call: TRBV2
j_call: TRBJ2-5
cdr3_aa: CASNRGETQYF
cdr3_nt: TGTGCCAGCAACCGGGGAGAGACCCAGTACTTC

d_call: TRBD2
clone_size: few
v_call: TRBV4-1
j_call: TRBJ2-1
cdr3_aa: CASSQDPSGSFHNEQFF
cdr3_nt: TGCGCCAGCAGCCAAGATCCCAGCGGGAGTTTTCACAATGAGCAGTTCTTC

d_call: .
clone_size: few
v_call: TRBV7-8
j_call: TRBJ2-6
cdr3_aa: CASSPPRTGANVLTF
cdr3_nt: TGTGCCAGCAGCCCCCCCCGGACTGGGGCCAACGTCCTGACTTTC

d_call: .
clone_size: many
v_call: TRBV7-8
j_call: TRBJ2-3
cdr3_aa: CASSQRFGGGLPSTDTQYF
cdr3_nt: TGTGCCAGCAGCCAGCGTTTTGGGGGGGGGCTGCCTAGCACAGATACGCAGTATTTT

d_call: TRBD2
clone_size: many
v_call: TRBV6-2/TRBV6-3
j_call: TRBJ2-1
cdr3_aa: CASSTWTSGGSQQFF
cdr3_nt: TGTGCCAGCAGCACCTGGACTAGCGGGGGGTCCCAGCAGTTCTTC

d_call: TRBD2
clone_size: few
v_call: TRBV6-2/TRBV6-3
j_call: TRBJ2-5
cdr3_aa: CASRHSGGVQETQYF
cdr3_nt: TGTGCCAGCAGACATAGCGGGGGAGTTCAAGAGACCCAGTACTTC

d_call: .
clone_size: few
v_call: TRBV20-1
j_call: TRBJ1-1
cdr3_aa: CSARTVMNTEAFF
cdr3_nt: TGCAGTGCTCGGACAGTCATGAACACTGAAGCTTTCTTT